The 23 T cell receptor beta chains reported below all come from one sample, sequenced in a study of sequential checkpoint blockade in melanoma (dated by TCRdb to about 2019). Library preparation employed the immunoSEQ multiplex PCR assay. TCRdb limited this immuneACCESS table to in-frame rearrangements with V and J called. A share of clones is missing; checked studies link under half to unresolved V genes, and the rest is unexplained. Recorded for this sample are some 19,000 clones; approximately 81% of them occurred a single time. The ten largest account for about a third of the sample. The treatment or condition label of this sample denotes: randomized to nivolumab then ipilimumab (arm A) or the reverse (arm B). Source: CD8+ T cells sorted from blood (inferred from file names), taken from a patient given nivolumab and ipilimumab in sequence. These receptors all stem from a human donor with melanoma.

This chain connects TRBV10-1 to TRBJ2-7, with 7 bases that match TRBD2. CDR1 and CDR2 (germline): WNHNN, SYGVQD (reference sequence). V was clipped by 0 bases and J by 2 bases; unmatched bases: 4. This CDR3 is 15 amino acids long. The CDR3 coding sequence is TGCGCCAGCAGTGAGTCCGGACTAGGGCCCTACGAGCAGTACTTC. It translates to CASSESGLGPYEQYF.

This clone was counted a few times. V usage is TRBV7-9 and J usage is TRBJ1-1, with TRBD1 matching 9 bases. Per the germline V gene, CDR1 is SEHNR and CDR2 is FQNEAQ (reference sequence). The CDR3 totals 17 residues. Trimming at V came to 8 bases and at J to 0 bases, leaving 13 bases not matched to a gene. CDR3 protein: CASFGLVQGAVNTEAFF. The CDR3 region has the DNA TGTGCCAGCTTCGGCCTTGTACAGGGGGCCGTGAACACTGAAGCTTTCTTT.

The chain combines TRBV27 with TRBJ2-5; 8 bases are shared with TRBD1. Germline-derived CDR1 and CDR2 are MNHEY and SMNVEV (reference sequence). Trimming cost V 3 bases and J 5 bases; bases outside gene matches: 8. This CDR3 spans 15 amino acids. CDR3: CASSLGSGGRETQYF. CDR3 coding DNA: TGTGCCAGCAGTTTGGGGTCAGGGGGCAGGGAGACCCAGTACTTC.

The chain couples TRBV7-9 to TRBJ2-1; tentative D call: TRBD2 (5 bases). The germline CDR1 and CDR2 sequences are SEHNR and FQNEAQ (reference sequence). The CDR3 runs 13 residues. V was shortened by 10 bases and J by 8 bases, with 18 bases between the two germline ends. The CDR3 region has the DNA TGTGCCAACGGGAAGTTAACCTGGGATGAGCAGTTCTTC. Translating gives CANGKLTWDEQFF.

The chain carries TRBV7-9 and TRBJ2-6; D is ambiguous. This CDR3 is built from 14 residues. Looked up from germline, CDR1 is SEHNR and CDR2 is FQNEAQ (reference sequence). V was clipped by 1 base and J by 12 bases, with 13 bases between them. The chain's CDR3 is CASSLVNLRSVLTF. DNA for the CDR3: TGTGCCAGCAGCTTAGTAAACCTGAGGTCCGTCCTGACTTTC.

The count of this clone is one. V is TRBV4-2 and J is TRBJ2-1; 11 bases fit TRBD2. The CDR3 length is 14 residues. With 4 bases clipped from V and 5 bases from J, the junction kept 1 base outside the gene matches. Germline CDR1 LGHNA, CDR2 YNFKEQ. The CDR3 nucleotides are TGTGCCAGCAGCCCGACTAGCGGGGACAATGAGCAGTTCTTC. Encoded protein: CASSPTSGDNEQFF.

CDR3 amino acids: CASCLGTSGESSYEQYF. The CDR3 DNA reads as TGTGCCAGTTGCCTCGGGACTAGCGGGGAAAGCTCCTACGAGCAGTACTTC. The chain carries TRBV28 and TRBJ2-7, with 13 bases matching TRBD2. The CDR3 is 17 residues long. V gave up 9 bases and J gave up 0 bases; unmatched junction bases: 11. Germline V gives CDR1 MDHEN, CDR2 SYDVKM.

The CDR3 nucleotides are TGCGCCAGCAGCCACGACGGGGCGGGAGGATCCACAGATACGCAGTATTTT. It is translated as CASSHDGAGGSTDTQYF. The chain is built from TRBV4-3 and TRBJ2-3; TRBD2 agrees at 8 bases. The CDR3 is 17 residues long. From germline, CDR1 is LGHNA and CDR2 YSLEER. The J segment lost 2 bases and the V segment lost 3 bases, leaving 10 bases of the junction unmatched.

The genes are TRBV13 and TRBJ2-5; 8 nucleotides align to TRBD1. CDR1 is PRHDT, CDR2 FYEKMQ, per germline (reference sequence). J gave up 5 bases and V 5 bases, and 10 bases lay outside the gene matches. This CDR3 has 15 amino acids. Here the CDR3 reads CASSRSNRGRETQYF. The CDR3 region has the DNA TGTGCCAGCAGCCGCTCTAACAGGGGGAGGGAGACCCAGTACTTC.

The chain combines TRBV27 with TRBJ2-7; 11 positions agree with TRBD1. V gave up 6 bases and J gave up 3 bases; unmatched junction bases: 4. This CDR3 is built from 14 residues. Germline V CDR1 and CDR2: MNHEY, SMNVEV (reference sequence). Here the CDR3 reads CASSRDRGDYEQYF. Here the CDR3 DNA reads TGTGCCAGCAGCCGGGACAGGGGGGACTACGAGCAGTACTTC.

This chain connects TRBV7-9 to TRBJ2-5; D ambiguous. V was cut by 4 bases and J by 2 bases, with 14 bases left in between. The CDR3 totals 15 residues. Germline lookup yields CDR1 SEHNR and CDR2 FQNEAQ (reference sequence). The CDR3 coding sequence is TGTGCCAGCAGCTCGCCTCGAACAGCACAAGAGACCCAGTACTTC. Encoded protein: CASSSPRTAQETQYF.

V is TRBV13 and J is TRBJ2-1; no clear D. V dropped 1 base and J dropped 0 bases, with 13 bases sitting between them. The germline V gene encodes CDR1 PRHDT and CDR2 FYEKMQ (reference sequence). CDR3 size: 17 residues. In DNA, the CDR3 is TGTGCCAGCAGCTTAGCCTCGAGAAGTAGCTCCTACAATGAGCAGTTCTTC. Encoded protein: CASSLASRSSSYNEQFF.

V usage is TRBV27 and J usage is TRBJ2-7; D is possibly TRBD2 (6 bases). The length of the CDR3 is 12 residues. V was cut by 6 bases and J by 3 bases, with 9 bases left in between. In germline, CDR1 is MNHEY, CDR2 SMNVEV (reference sequence). The CDR3 loop reads CASREGLYEQYF. DNA of the CDR3: TGTGCCAGCAGGGAGGGCCTCTACGAGCAGTACTTC.

This clone occurred once. The chain couples TRBV4-1 to TRBJ2-7; D not certain. V lost 1 base, J lost 2 bases, and 12 bases lay in between. CDR3 size: 15 residues. Germline V lookup: CDR1 MGHRA, CDR2 YSYEKL. CDR3 DNA sequence: TGCGCCAGCAGCCAAGTAGTTGGTCAAACCTACGAGCAGTACTTC. Its translation: CASSQVVGQTYEQYF.

Concerning this clone: The germline gene is not matched at one end of the junction; a read error may be the cause. The V call is TRBV7-7, the J call TRBJ2-7; 9 bases match TRBD1. There are 16 residues in the CDR3. CDR1 and CDR2 from the germline V gene are SSHAT and FNYEAQ (reference sequence). Here the CDR3 reads CASSLLTGGYTYEQYF. CDR3 nucleotides: TGTGCTAGCAGCTTACTCACAGGGGGCTATACCTACGAGCAGTACTTC.

The V call is TRBV10-2, the J call TRBJ1-2; 8 bases are a match to TRBD1. This CDR3 contains 13 residues. With 8 bases clipped from V and 5 bases from J, the junction kept 7 bases outside the gene matches. CDR1 WSHSY and CDR2 SAAADI come from the germline V gene. The CDR3 DNA reads TGCGCCAGCCTGAAGACAGGGGAGTATGGCTACACCTTC. It translates to CASLKTGEYGYTF.

The gene calls are TRBV27 and TRBJ2-2; the D gene is possibly TRBD2 (6 bases). Germline loops: CDR1 MNHEY, CDR2 SMNVEV (reference sequence). CDR3 length: 17 amino acids. Trimming took off 2 bases at V and 6 bases at J, with 19 bases between the two ends. CDR3 nucleotide sequence: TGTGCCAGCAGTTTAGGCTGGCAGCCAGGCGGGGCCGGGGAGCTGTTTTTT. Amino acid sequence: CASSLGWQPGGAGELFF.

This chain joins TRBV29-1 and TRBJ2-7; a possible D gene is TRBD1 (5 bases). The V gene's germline CDR1 is SQVTM and CDR2 ANQGSEA. The ends were cut back, 4 bases at V and 0 bases at J, with 13 bases in the middle. The CDR3 spans 14 residues. Here the CDR3 DNA reads TGCAGCGTTGTGGCCAGGGTAAACTCCTACGAGCAGTACTTC. Protein: CSVVARVNSYEQYF.

The chain carries TRBV27 and TRBJ2-7; TRBD1 matches at 9 bases. V trimming: 8 bases; J trimming: 7 bases; junction bases outside the gene matches: 15. Per the germline V gene, CDR1 is MNHEY and CDR2 is SMNVEV (reference sequence). The CDR3 runs to 15 residues. The DNA for the CDR3 is TGTGCCAGCTGCGCTCAAGACAGGGGGGCCTTAGAGCAGTACTTC. Translation gives CASCAQDRGALEQYF.

The CDR3 sequence is CAWSVPEIRGFNYGYTF. DNA for the CDR3: TGTGCCTGGAGTGTACCCGAGATCAGGGGTTTTAACTATGGCTACACCTTC. The chain is built from TRBV30 and TRBJ1-2, with D possibly being TRBD1 (6 bases). CDR1 is GTSNPN, CDR2 SVGIG, per germline (reference sequence). V gave up 0 bases and J gave up 1 base, with 18 bases separating them. The CDR3 has 17 amino acids. Together with reference TRBV30 and TRBJ1-2, the CDR3 gives the full variable domain: SQTIHQWPATLVQPVGSPLSLECTVEGTSNPNLYWYRQAAGRGLQLLFYSVGIGQISSEVPQNLSASRPQDRQFILSSKKLLLSDSGFYLCAWSVPEIRGFNYGYTFGSGTRLTVV.

The rearrangement joins TRBV7-9 to TRBJ1-6, with D tentatively TRBD1 (6 bases). Trimming removed 1 base at V and 8 bases at J, with 12 bases between. The CDR3 consists of 15 residues. Germline V gene sequence: CDR1 SEHNR, CDR2 FQNEAQ (reference sequence). This CDR3 reads CASSLGLGAYSPLHF. The CDR3, as DNA: TGTGCCAGCAGCTTAGGTTTGGGGGCTTATTCACCCCTCCACTTT.

The rearrangement links TRBV10-3 to TRBJ1-4; D might be TRBD1 (5 bases). The germline V gene has CDR1 ENHRY and CDR2 SYGVKD. The V end lost 0 bases, the J end lost 8 bases, and 10 bases lay between the germline ends. This CDR3 is built from 14 residues. CDR3 sequence reads: CAISESWTREKLFF. For the CDR3, the DNA is TGTGCCATCAGTGAGTCCTGGACACGAGAAAAACTGTTTTTT.

The sample holds one count of this clone. The genes are TRBV11-2 and TRBJ1-1, with unresolved D. The CDR3 runs to 12 residues. The germline V gene encodes CDR1 SGHAT and CDR2 FQNNGV. With 1 base removed from V and 4 bases from J, the gap between germline ends came to 4 bases. Here the CDR3 reads CASSLGATEAFF. CDR3 nucleotides: TGTGCCAGCAGCTTAGGGGCCACTGAAGCTTTCTTT.